Below, 6 T cell receptor beta chains from the same sample are listed, as sequenced in a study of cytomegalovirus exposure and HLA in healthy donors (TCRdb year 2017). The library was prepared using the immunoSEQ multiplex PCR assay. For the multiplex PCR, a mixture combining 60 forward primers for TCR Vbeta segments and 13 reverse primers for TCR Jbeta segments was used. Held by TCRdb, this immuneACCESS table contains in-frame sequences only and omits some clones. Under half of the omission traces to an unresolved V gene where checked; the cause of the rest is unknown. This sample holds 130,000 to 150,000 clones; 75% to 90% were observed only once. Less than 3.5% of the sample goes to the ten largest clones. Material: PBMCs. These receptors were collected from a woman aged 25 to 39 in good health and CMV-seronegative.

The rearrangement uses TRBV11-2 and TRBJ2-7, with 9 bases identical to TRBD2. J was trimmed by 3 bases and V by 3 bases; bases with no gene match: 6. Germline-derived CDR1 and CDR2 are SGHAT and FQNNGV. The CDR3 spans 15 residues. Here the CDR3 reads CASSFGYSGGYEQYF. DNA of the CDR3: TGTGCCAGCAGCTTTGGTTATAGCGGGGGCTACGAGCAGTACTTC.

The V gene is TRBV25-1, the J gene TRBJ2-7; a weak D match, TRBD2 (7 bases). Per germline, CDR1 MGHDK and CDR2 SYGVNS. The CDR3 runs to 16 residues. Trimming took 2 bases from V and 0 from J, leaving 14 bases between them. The CDR3 sequence is CASSERWGGRSYEQYF. Here the CDR3 DNA reads TGTGCCAGCAGTGAAAGGTGGGGGGGCCGCTCCTACGAGCAGTACTTC.

V usage is TRBV28 and J usage is TRBJ1-2; D possibly corresponds to TRBD1 (5 bases). The germline V and J ends were trimmed by 8 bases and 5 bases, with 15 bases remaining between them. Germline V gives CDR1 MDHEN, CDR2 SYDVKM. The CDR3 length is 13 residues. Written as DNA, the CDR3 is TGTGCCAGCTCTACCGGGCAGGGATATGGCTACACCTTC. The encoded protein is CASSTGQGYGYTF.

The chain employs TRBV30 and TRBJ1-5, with D perhaps matching TRBD1 (6 bases). The CDR3 has 13 amino acids. V lost 5 bases and J 3 bases, leaving 11 bases between the germline ends. The germline V gene encodes CDR1 GTSNPN and CDR2 SVGIG (reference sequence). CDR3 DNA sequence: TGTGCCTGGGGTAGGGACACCAATCAGCCCCAGCATTTT. Amino acid sequence: CAWGRDTNQPQHF.

This chain connects TRBV20-1 to TRBJ2-7, with D tentatively TRBD2 (6 bases). V shed 7 bases and J shed 4 bases, with 11 bases lying between them. CDR1 and CDR2 from the germline V gene are DFQATT and SNEGSKA (reference sequence). The CDR3 length is 11 residues. In nucleotides, the CDR3 is TGCAGTGGGCAGGGAGGATACGAGCAGTACTTC. Its protein is CSGQGGYEQYF.

The V and J genes are TRBV5-4 and TRBJ2-7; 8 bases match TRBD1. V lost 2 bases and J lost 3; bases outside the gene matches: 7. The length of the CDR3 is 15 residues. CDR1 is SGHNT and CDR2 is YYREEE in the germline V gene (reference sequence). The CDR3 DNA sequence: TGTGCCAGCAGCTTAGACCGGGACAGGAGCTACGAGCAGTACTTC. It yields the protein CASSLDRDRSYEQYF.